A single sample is the source of the 29 T cell receptor beta chains below, sequenced in a study of shared clonotypes between healthy human individuals. The assay was immunoSEQ multiplex PCR, and TCRdb's table has in-frame clones only and misses some. The sample has a few million clones; over 85% are singletons. The source material was naive CD4+ T cells from PBMCs. As to subset: CD45RA+ positively selected. The receptors come from a man younger than 30 in good health. Some clones in this sample may be carry-over from other donors' samples.

The chain links TRBV7-3 to TRBJ1-1; D possibly corresponds to TRBD1 (6 bases). The germline gives CDR1 SGHTA, CDR2 FQGTGA. V gave up 8 bases and J gave up 2 bases, with 15 bases separating them. The CDR3 runs to 14 residues. This CDR3 is CASGPDSLNTEAFF. DNA for the CDR3: TGTGCCAGCGGCCCGGACAGTTTAAACACTGAAGCTTTCTTT.

This clone has just one count. The chain recombines TRBV5-1 with TRBJ2-3; no definite D call. Germline lookup yields CDR1 SGHRS and CDR2 YFSETQ. The CDR3 consists of 17 residues. The V end was cut by 0 bases, the J end by 1 base, with 15 bases between. CDR3 sequence reads: CASSLANDGGGTDTQYF. The CDR3 DNA follows: TGCGCCAGCAGCTTGGCCAACGATGGCGGTGGCACAGATACGCAGTATTTT.

The chain combines TRBV2 with TRBJ1-2, with D tentatively TRBD1 (5 bases). This CDR3 is built from 13 residues. V was trimmed by 2 bases and J by 7 bases, leaving 11 bases between them. From germline, CDR1 is SNHLY and CDR2 FYNNEI. In DNA form, the CDR3 reads TGTGCCAGCAGTGAACAGGGATCCGCTGGCTACACCTTC. Translating gives CASSEQGSAGYTF.

In DNA, the CDR3 is TGTGCCAGCCGGGGGGGACCGGGAATCCTTCAGCCCCAGCATTTT. Its translation is CASRGGPGILQPQHF. The chain links TRBV2 to TRBJ1-5, with TRBD1 as a possible D gene (5 bases). V was pared by 8 bases and J by 6 bases, with 20 bases between. CDR3 length: 15 amino acids. Germline CDR1 SNHLY, CDR2 FYNNEI.

The rearrangement links TRBV11-2 to TRBJ2-1; D gene ambiguous. Trimming cost V 6 bases and J 0 bases, with 12 bases left between them. CDR3 length: 15 residues. Per germline, CDR1 SGHAT and CDR2 FQNNGV. The CDR3 loop reads CASSQWGSSYNEQFF. DNA for the CDR3: TGTGCCAGCAGTCAGTGGGGAAGCTCCTACAATGAGCAGTTCTTC.

The chain links TRBV2 to TRBJ1-4, with D unclear. V was clipped by 11 bases and J by 5 bases, with 18 bases between them. CDR3 length equals 14 residues. CDR1 and CDR2 from the germline V gene are SNHLY and FYNNEI. CDR3 bases: TGTGCCGGACGTCAACTCGGTGTCAATGAAAAACTGTTTTTT. Translated, it gives CAGRQLGVNEKLFF.

The rearrangement joins TRBV11-1 to TRBJ2-7; 14 bases line up with TRBD2. The CDR3 runs to 19 residues. Germline V lookup: CDR1 SGHAT, CDR2 FQDESV (reference sequence). The V gene end was trimmed by 5 bases and the J gene end by 3 bases; junction bases not matched to a gene: 15. CDR3 amino acids: CASSGRGRGTSGSIYEQYF. CDR3 sequence (DNA): TGTGCCAGCAGCGGCCGGGGCAGGGGGACTAGCGGGAGTATCTACGAGCAGTACTTC. The variable domain in full, completed from reference TRBV11-1 and TRBJ2-7, reads EAEVAQSPRYKITEKSQAVAFWCDPISGHATLYWYRQILGQGPELLVQFQDESVVDDSQLPKDRFSAERLKGVDSTLKIQPAELGDSAMYLCASSGRGRGTSGSIYEQYFGPGTRLTVT.

This chain connects TRBV11-2 to TRBJ2-1, with TRBD2 matching over 9 bases. CDR3 length equals 15 residues. V lost 5 bases to trimming and J lost 4 bases; unmatched junction nucleotides: 6. CDR1 is SGHAT, CDR2 FQNNGV, per germline. The CDR3 coding sequence is TGTGCCAGCAGCCCTCTCCTAGCGGGGTACAATGAGCAGTTCTTC. This gives the protein CASSPLLAGYNEQFF.

The chain uses TRBV6-1 and TRBJ2-7, with D possibly matching TRBD2 (6 bases). V dropped 8 bases and J dropped 4 bases, with 18 bases sitting between them. The CDR3 length is 14 residues. In germline, CDR1 is MNHNS, CDR2 SASEGT. The DNA of the CDR3 is TGTGCCAGCTCAACCCCGGGGGTCTTTTACGAGCAGTACTTC. Encoded protein: CASSTPGVFYEQYF.

V is TRBV4-1 and J is TRBJ2-7, with a weak D call TRBD1 (5 bases). Germline assignment: CDR1 MGHRA and CDR2 YSYEKL. The length of the CDR3 is 16 residues. Trimming cost V 5 bases and J 0 bases, with 17 bases left between them. For the CDR3, the DNA is TGCGCCAGCAGCGAGGATTCTCAGGGTAGCTCCTACGAGCAGTACTTC. Its translation is CASSEDSQGSSYEQYF.

The rearrangement uses TRBV28 and TRBJ1-5; a weak D match, TRBD1 (5 bases). Germline CDR1 MDHEN, CDR2 SYDVKM. Deletions cut 3 bases from V and 0 bases from J, with 12 bases between. This CDR3 is built from 16 residues. The CDR3, as DNA: TGTGCCAGCAGTTTCGGAGGGGCTCTTAGCAATCAGCCCCAGCATTTT. This translates into CASSFGGALSNQPQHF.

The chain has TRBV13 and TRBJ1-1; D gene uncertain. Trimming took off 0 bases at V and 1 base at J, with 3 bases between the two ends. Germline lookup yields CDR1 PRHDT and CDR2 FYEKMQ (reference sequence). This CDR3 spans 13 amino acids. CDR3 sequence reads: CASSLGWNTEAFF. CDR3 bases: TGTGCCAGCAGCTTAGGGTGGAACACTGAAGCTTTCTTT.

The CDR3 DNA sequence: TGTGCCAGTAGTGCGGGACAGGGAGCAGATACGCAGTATTTT. Translated, it gives CASSAGQGADTQYF. The rearrangement joins TRBV19 to TRBJ2-3, with 9 bases identical to TRBD1. The CDR3 has 14 amino acids. V gave up 5 bases and J gave up 4 bases; unmatched junction bases: 4. Looked up from germline, CDR1 is LNHDA and CDR2 is SQIVND (reference sequence).

The chain is built from TRBV2 and TRBJ2-5; no firm D call. The CDR3 covers 11 residues. CDR1 SNHLY and CDR2 FYNNEI come from the germline V gene. The V end was cut by 5 bases, the J end by 9 bases, with 10 bases between. Here the CDR3 DNA reads TGTGCCAGCAGTATTGACGTGGCCCAGTACTTC. Its protein product is CASSIDVAQYF.

This chain uses TRBV9 with TRBJ2-2, with 7 bases aligning to TRBD2. Germline V gene lookup returns CDR1 SGDLS and CDR2 YYNGEE. Unmatched junction bases numbered 9, after V lost 3 bases and J lost 7 bases. This CDR3 has 15 residues. The CDR3 DNA follows: TGTGCCAGCAGCGCCCGAGCGGGATCGGTCGGGGAGCTGTTTTTT. It is translated as CASSARAGSVGELFF.

The chain combines TRBV30 with TRBJ2-1; 7 bases map to TRBD2. Germline V CDR1 and CDR2: GTSNPN, SVGIG (reference sequence). CDR3 length equals 18 residues. V gave up 3 bases and J gave up 1 base; unmatched junction bases: 15. The CDR3 loop reads CAWSGLVLTTISYNEQFF. In DNA form, the CDR3 reads TGTGCCTGGAGCGGACTAGTCCTAACGACAATTTCCTACAATGAGCAGTTCTTC.

V usage is TRBV5-6 and J usage is TRBJ1-3; D not resolved. The germline gives CDR1 SGHDT, CDR2 YYEEEE. The CDR3 loop spans 16 amino acids. V dropped 5 bases and J dropped 2 bases, with 17 bases sitting between them. The CDR3 DNA reads TGTGCCAGCAGGCCCGGACGGGGTAGTGCTGGAAACACCATATATTTT. Protein: CASRPGRGSAGNTIYF.

This clone showed up just a few times. The chain recombines TRBV5-4 with TRBJ1-1; 9 bases are a match to TRBD1. This CDR3 has 15 amino acids. The germline gives CDR1 SGHNT, CDR2 YYREEE (reference sequence). V gave up 4 bases and J gave up 5 bases; unmatched junction bases: 9. CDR3 bases: TGTGCCAGCAGCCAAGGACAGGGGACTGGGACTGAAGCTTTCTTT. It codes for CASSQGQGTGTEAFF.

The gene calls are TRBV11-2 and TRBJ2-3; TRBD2 matches at 11 bases. The J segment lost 4 bases and the V segment lost 5 bases, leaving 5 bases of the junction unmatched. Germline CDR1 is SGHAT and CDR2 is FQNNGV. The CDR3 runs 15 residues. CDR3 in amino acids: CASSKLAGAPDTQYF. The CDR3 bases are TGTGCCAGCAGCAAACTAGCGGGAGCACCAGATACGCAGTATTTT.

The V gene is TRBV6-5, the J gene TRBJ1-1, with a weak D call TRBD1 (5 bases). The length of the CDR3 is 13 residues. Germline V gene lookup returns CDR1 MNHEY and CDR2 SVGAGI. V gave up 5 bases and J gave up 3 bases, with 10 bases separating them. The CDR3 nucleotides read TGTGCCAGCAGTGCAGGGAAGGACACTGAAGCTTTCTTT. Translation gives CASSAGKDTEAFF.

This clone showed up just once. The rearrangement uses TRBV6-1 and TRBJ2-7; 10 positions match TRBD2. CDR1 MNHNS and CDR2 SASEGT come from the germline V gene. The CDR3 is 12 residues long. After removal of 8 bases from V and 6 bases from J, the junction contained 4 bases not matched to a gene. CDR3 DNA sequence: TGTGCCAGCGCAGGACTAGCGGCCGAGCAGTACTTC. It encodes CASAGLAAEQYF.

This clone was recorded a few times. J is TRBJ1-4 and V is TRBV28, with D possibly matching TRBD1 (5 bases). The V gene lost 6 bases and the J gene lost 9 bases, with 11 bases spanning the gap. Germline CDR1 and CDR2: MDHEN and SYDVKM. The CDR3 has 12 residues. Here the CDR3 DNA reads TGTGCCAGCAGGATCCCGGGACAAAAACTGTTTTTT. Translating it yields CASRIPGQKLFF.

V and J are TRBV4-1 and TRBJ1-1; no clear D. Trimming cost V 6 bases and J 2 bases, with 10 bases left between them. This CDR3 has 13 amino acids. Germline V gene sequence: CDR1 MGHRA, CDR2 YSYEKL. This CDR3 is CASSRGINTEAFF. The CDR3 DNA sequence: TGCGCCAGCAGTCGAGGGATAAACACTGAAGCTTTCTTT.

The rearrangement links TRBV2 to TRBJ2-7; 7 nucleotides match TRBD2. V trimming: 6 bases; J trimming: 6 bases; junction bases outside the gene matches: 17. The CDR3 contains 16 residues. CDR1 and CDR2 (germline): SNHLY, FYNNEI. CDR3 amino acids: CASRIPPWRGSGEQYF. Here the CDR3 DNA reads TGTGCCAGCAGGATACCCCCCTGGCGCGGGAGTGGCGAGCAGTACTTC.

Here the CDR3 DNA reads TGTGCCAGCAATCCCAGTCACACCCGGCGGGTTGAAAAACTGTTTTTT. Translation gives CASNPSHTRRVEKLFF. The chain is built from TRBV27 and TRBJ1-4; D is unresolved. Trimming took off 7 bases at V and 7 bases at J, with 22 bases between the two ends. The CDR3 length is 16 residues. Germline CDR1 is MNHEY and CDR2 is SMNVEV (reference sequence). Using reference TRBV27 and TRBJ1-4 for the parts outside the CDR3, the full variable domain is EAQVTQNPRYLITVTGKKLTVTCSQNMNHEYMSWYRQDPGLGLRQIYYSMNVEVTDKGDVPEGYKVSRKEKRNFPLILESPSPNQTSLYFCASNPSHTRRVEKLFFGSGTQLSVL.

The table lists this clone with a count of one. The chain recombines TRBV5-4 with TRBJ2-2; 8 bases match TRBD2. In germline, CDR1 is SGHNT, CDR2 YYREEE (reference sequence). V gave up 4 bases and J gave up 6 bases; unmatched junction bases: 8. CDR3 length: 15 amino acids. The CDR3 sequence is CASSPGGEGSGELFF. DNA of the CDR3: TGTGCCAGCAGCCCCGGGGGGGAAGGCTCCGGGGAGCTGTTTTTT.

The V and J genes are TRBV10-1 and TRBJ2-2; D tentatively reads TRBD1 or TRBD2 (5 bases each). CDR1 and CDR2 from the germline V gene are WNHNN and SYGVQD (reference sequence). V was pared by 3 bases and J by 6 bases, with 14 bases between. The CDR3 is 15 residues long. The DNA for the CDR3 is TGCGCCAGCAGTGATATTGGGACGCCTCCCGGGGAGCTGTTTTTT. Its protein product is CASSDIGTPPGELFF.

The V call is TRBV19, the J call TRBJ2-3; 8 nucleotides match TRBD2. V was clipped by 3 bases and J by 0 bases; unmatched bases: 8. The CDR3 loop spans 17 amino acids. Germline CDR1 reads LNHDA; CDR2 reads SQIVND (reference sequence). The CDR3 reads CASSIGLAGPSTDTQYF. DNA for the CDR3: TGTGCCAGTAGTATTGGCCTAGCGGGTCCTAGCACAGATACGCAGTATTTT.

V is TRBV25-1 and J is TRBJ1-4, with 10 bases matching TRBD1. The length of the CDR3 is 16 residues. V shed 4 bases and J 8 bases; nucleotides not matched to a gene: 10. Germline CDR1 reads MGHDK; CDR2 reads SYGVNS. As DNA, the CDR3 is TGTGCCAGCAGTGTGATGGGGGGGACAGGGGACGAAAAACTGTTTTTT. Translation: CASSVMGGTGDEKLFF.